Shown below are 23 T cell receptor beta chains from a single sample sequenced in a study of CD8+CD57+ T cells in acquired aplastic anemia. For CDR3 and TCR beta VDJ profiling, genomic DNA was the template used. From the reads, TCRdb called clonotypes with MiXCR, one entry per CDR3 protein. The profile shows roughly 63,000 distinct CDR3 sequences, roughly half of them singletons. Sequenced material: sorted CD4+, CD8+, or CD8+CD57+ T cells (not recorded which) from PBMCs. The receptors were sampled from a human donor in good health, serving as a control.

The CDR3 nucleotides read TGTGCCAGCAGTGACGAGCAGGGGATAACAGATACGCAGTATTTT. Translating gives CASSDEQGITDTQYF. This sequence joins TRBV6-4 and TRBJ2-3, with D possibly being TRBD1 (6 bases). From germline, CDR1 is MRHNA and CDR2 SNTAGT. There are 15 residues in the CDR3. Trimming took 2 bases from V and 3 from J, leaving 12 bases between them.

V gene TRBV24-1 combines with J gene TRBJ2-7; 8 bases map to TRBD1. The CDR3 consists of 13 residues. V was pared by 6 bases and J by 7 bases, with 7 bases of the junction left unmatched. Per germline, CDR1 KGHDR and CDR2 SFDVKD. CDR3: CATSPTGAGEQYF. The DNA for the CDR3 is TGTGCCACCAGTCCGACAGGGGCGGGTGAGCAGTACTTC.

This chain joins TRBV19 and TRBJ1-6; 7 bases line up with TRBD1. Per the germline V gene, CDR1 is LNHDA and CDR2 is SQIVND (reference sequence). With V trimmed by 8 bases and J by 7 bases, 8 bases remained unmatched. The CDR3 has 14 residues. Here the CDR3 reads CASRRQGTNSPLHF. CDR3 nucleotide sequence: TGTGCCAGTCGCCGACAGGGTACGAATTCACCCCTCCACTTT.

V is TRBV20-1 and J is TRBJ1-1, with D perhaps TRBD1 (5 bases). The CDR3 runs to 10 residues. Trimming cost V 3 bases and J 8 bases, with 7 bases left between them. Germline V CDR1 and CDR2: DFQATT, SNEGSKA (reference sequence). CDR3 region: CSASRQEAFF. CDR3 in DNA: TGCAGTGCTAGCCGACAGGAAGCTTTCTTT.

This clonotype was counted ten times or more. The chain is built from TRBV6-2 or TRBV6-3 and TRBJ2-3, with no clear D. Germline V gene sequence: CDR1 MNHEY, CDR2 SVGEGT. V dropped 0 bases and J dropped 3 bases, with 10 bases sitting between them. The CDR3 spans 15 residues. The CDR3 nucleotides are TGTGCCAGCAGTTACTCCGGTGGTGGAACAGATACGCAGTATTTT. It codes for CASSYSGGGTDTQYF.

V gene TRBV10-3 combines with J gene TRBJ1-2; D is perhaps TRBD1 (5 bases). This CDR3 has 15 amino acids. Deletions cut 4 bases from V and 0 bases from J, with 12 bases between. The germline V gene encodes CDR1 ENHRY and CDR2 SYGVKD. The DNA of the CDR3 is TGTGCCATCAGTGCGGGACTGGGTGCTAACTATGGCTACACCTTC. Residues: CAISAGLGANYGYTF.

The genes are TRBV10-3 and TRBJ1-5; TRBD1 might be the D (5 bases). The CDR3 runs to 15 residues. V gave up 0 bases and J gave up 4 bases, with 10 bases separating them. Germline CDR1 ENHRY, CDR2 SYGVKD. CDR3 DNA sequence: TGTGCCATCAGTGAGTCGTTGTGGGGGAATCAGCCCCAGCATTTT. This codes for CAISESLWGNQPQHF.

The chain combines TRBV15 with TRBJ2-7, with TRBD2 matching over 10 bases. The V gene's germline CDR1 is LNHNV and CDR2 YYDKDF (reference sequence). Trimming cost V 4 bases and J 4 bases; bases outside gene matches: 4. This CDR3 comprises 14 residues. Here the CDR3 DNA reads TGTGCCACCAGCACTAGGGGACTAGCGTACGAGCAGTACTTC. Its translation is CATSTRGLAYEQYF.

The chain carries TRBV7-3 and TRBJ1-6, with D unclear. Germline V lookup: CDR1 SGHTA, CDR2 FQGTGA. The CDR3 has 13 amino acids. V was shortened by 2 bases and J by 7 bases, with 6 bases between the two germline ends. Here the CDR3 DNA reads TGTGCCAGCAGCTTATACGAGAATTCACCCCTCCACTTT. Protein product: CASSLYENSPLHF. The whole variable domain, remainder taken from reference TRBV7-3 and TRBJ1-6, is GAGVSQTPSNKVTEKGKYVELRCDPISGHTALYWYRQSLGQGPEFLIYFQGTGAADDSGLPNDRFFAVRPEGSVSTLKIQRTERGDSAVYLCASSLYENSPLHFGNGTRLTVT.

This clonotype has at least ten counts. V and J are TRBV12-3 or TRBV12-4 and TRBJ2-3, with 10 bases lining up with TRBD2. This CDR3 spans 15 amino acids. V was clipped by 6 bases and J by 7 bases; unmatched bases: 10. CDR3 protein: CASRAASGRAYTQYF. For the CDR3, the DNA is TGTGCCAGCAGGGCGGCCAGCGGGAGGGCCTATACGCAGTATTTT.

The chain has TRBV2 and TRBJ2-1; TRBD1 matches 8 bases. J lost 7 bases, V lost 3 bases, and 5 bases had no gene match. This CDR3 is 14 amino acids long. From germline, CDR1 is SNHLY and CDR2 FYNNEI. The CDR3 protein is CASSEGQVINEQFF. The CDR3 DNA sequence: TGTGCCAGCAGTGAGGGACAGGTAATAAATGAGCAGTTCTTC.

The chain recombines TRBV7-9 with TRBJ1-2; D is unresolved. CDR3 length: 12 amino acids. V was shortened by 5 bases and J by 5 bases, with 9 bases between the two germline ends. Germline CDR1 and CDR2: SEHNR and FQNEAQ (reference sequence). The CDR3 bases are TGTGCCAGCAGCGCCCGTGGGTATGGCTACACCTTC. This translates into CASSARGYGYTF.

This rearrangement joins TRBV10-1 to TRBJ1-6; D is uncertain. The germline V gene encodes CDR1 WNHNN and CDR2 SYGVQD (reference sequence). Between the trimmed V and J ends, which lost 2 bases and 7 bases, there was a span of 21 bases. The CDR3 length is 18 residues. The CDR3 region has the DNA TGCGCCAGCAGTGAGCTTTGGGCCCGCCCTGTAGGCAATTCACCCCTCCACTTT. It codes for CASSELWARPVGNSPLHF.

J is TRBJ1-2 and V is TRBV11-1; perhaps TRBD1 as D (5 bases). This CDR3 is built from 12 residues. Germline lookup yields CDR1 SGHAT and CDR2 FQDESV (reference sequence). V was pared by 4 bases and J by 4 bases, with 7 bases between. Written as DNA, the CDR3 is TGTGCCAGCAGCTGGGACCGCTATGGCTACACCTTC. Encoded protein: CASSWDRYGYTF.

This clonotype was seen ten or more times. The V call is TRBV18, the J call TRBJ2-5; no clear D gene. V was pared by 0 bases and J by 4 bases, with 3 bases between. This CDR3 region has 12 residues. Germline V gene data show CDR1 as KGHSH and CDR2 as LQKENI. The CDR3 coding sequence is TGTGCCAGCTCACCACCGTTAGAGACCCAGTACTTC. Its protein product is CASSPPLETQYF.

The chain couples TRBV7-6 to TRBJ2-5, with 7 bases matching TRBD1. Germline V gene data show CDR1 as SGHVS and CDR2 as FNYEAQ. Losses at the gene ends were 2 bases for V and 2 bases for J; bases not matched to a gene: 2. This CDR3 is 14 amino acids long. CDR3 DNA sequence: TGTGCCAGCAGCTTACAGGGACAGCAAGAGACCCAGTACTTC. It specifies CASSLQGQQETQYF.

Many counts were recorded for this clonotype. The rearrangement links TRBV20-1 to TRBJ2-1; D is ambiguous. The ends were cut back, 2 bases at V and 11 bases at J, with 13 bases in the middle. Germline assignment: CDR1 DFQATT and CDR2 SNEGSKA (reference sequence). The CDR3 loop spans 12 amino acids. In nucleotides, the CDR3 is TGCAGTGCTAGACTCTTGGACGCGAAGCAGTTCTTC. Translating gives CSARLLDAKQFF.

This clonotype was detected a few times. The V call is TRBV20-1, the J call TRBJ2-1, with D uncertain. There are 13 residues in the CDR3. V lost 5 bases, J lost 1 base, and 9 bases lay in between. Looked up from germline, CDR1 is DFQATT and CDR2 is SNEGSKA (reference sequence). DNA for the CDR3: TGCAGTGCTCAGGCGCCTTCCTACAATGAGCAGTTCTTC. This sequence encodes CSAQAPSYNEQFF.

The sample holds many counts of this clonotype. This chain uses TRBV3-1 with TRBJ2-7; D is possibly TRBD1 (6 bases). Per the germline V gene, CDR1 is LGHDT and CDR2 is YNNKEL (reference sequence). Trimming shortened V by 6 bases and J by 1 base, and 10 bases separated the two germline ends. The CDR3 covers 13 residues. This CDR3 reads CASSAGVSYEQYF. For the CDR3, the DNA is TGTGCCAGCAGTGCAGGGGTATCCTACGAGCAGTACTTC.

The chain joins TRBV15 to TRBJ2-7; TRBD2 aligns across 14 bases. Germline V gene data show CDR1 as LNHNV and CDR2 as YYDKDF (reference sequence). J lost 6 bases, V lost 6 bases, and 10 bases had no gene match. CDR3 size: 16 residues. In DNA, the CDR3 is TGTGCCACCAGTATTGGACTAGCGGGAGGAATTGTCGAGCAGTACTTC. Its translation: CATSIGLAGGIVEQYF.

The table lists this clonotype with a few counts. The chain links TRBV9 to TRBJ2-7; tentatively, D is TRBD1 (5 bases). The CDR3 totals 13 residues. Per the germline V gene, CDR1 is SGDLS and CDR2 is YYNGEE. V shed 4 bases and J shed 2 bases, with 10 bases lying between them. In DNA form, the CDR3 reads TGTGCCAGCAGCTCAGGGAATACCTACGAGCAGTACTTC. This sequence encodes CASSSGNTYEQYF.

This clonotype was recorded a few times. The V gene is TRBV10-3, the J gene TRBJ2-5; 7 bases line up with TRBD2. CDR1 and CDR2 from the germline V gene are ENHRY and SYGVKD. The CDR3 sequence is 12 residues long. V lost 10 bases and J lost 2; bases outside the gene matches: 4. The CDR3 reads CATMGLQETQYF. The DNA for the CDR3 is TGTGCCACGATGGGACTACAAGAGACCCAGTACTTC.

This clonotype has at least ten counts. The V call is TRBV19, the J call TRBJ2-7; TRBD2 agrees at 11 bases. The J segment lost 3 bases and the V segment lost 3 bases, leaving 7 bases of the junction unmatched. Germline CDR1 reads LNHDA; CDR2 reads SQIVND (reference sequence). The CDR3 totals 16 residues. The CDR3 DNA is TGTGCCAGTAGTATTACTCCGGGGACTAGCGGCTACGAGCAGTACTTC. It translates to CASSITPGTSGYEQYF.